This passage covers 28 T cell receptor beta chains from one sample sequenced in a study of T cells in Graves' hyperthyroidism and ophthalmopathy. Template material for amplifying TCR beta CDR3 regions consisted of RNA transcripts. HTBI primers drove first-round RT-PCR of the TCR CDR3. Each CDR3 protein gets one entry after TCRdb re-called the multiplex PCR reads with MiXCR. The repertoire holds fewer than 650,000 distinct CDR3 sequences, with less than 15% as singletons. Sequenced sample: blood. All receptors come from a woman in her forties with Graves' hyperthyroidism.

The chain links TRBV28 to TRBJ1-2; 9 nucleotides agree with TRBD1. Germline CDR1 reads MDHEN; CDR2 reads SYDVKM. The CDR3 runs 17 residues. V shed 1 base and J 0 bases; nucleotides not matched to a gene: 6. The CDR3 loop is CASSLSPRDRANYGYTF. CDR3 bases: TGTGCCAGCAGTTTATCACCCCGGGACAGGGCTAACTATGGCTACACCTTC.

This clonotype was observed a handful of times. The chain carries TRBV6-5 and TRBJ1-3; D remains ambiguous. With 0 bases removed from V and 0 bases from J, the gap between germline ends came to 9 bases. Germline-derived CDR1 and CDR2 are MNHEY and SVGAGI. The CDR3 covers 16 residues. Here the CDR3 reads CASSYSFGFSGNTIYF. The CDR3 region has the DNA TGTGCCAGCAGTTACTCTTTCGGTTTCTCTGGAAACACCATATATTTT.

This clonotype appeared once. The V and J genes are TRBV11-1 and TRBJ2-5, with D tentatively TRBD2 (6 bases). CDR3 length equals 12 residues. Germline V CDR1 and CDR2: SGHAT, FQDESV (reference sequence). V shed 5 bases and J shed 5 bases, with 9 bases lying between them. The CDR3 DNA reads as TGTGCCAGCAGCCCCGGGACTGAGACCCAGTACTTC. Residues: CASSPGTETQYF.

This clonotype came up a few times. The rearrangement uses TRBV6-1 and TRBJ1-3; D unresolved. The CDR3 runs 14 residues. The V gene's germline CDR1 is MNHNS and CDR2 SASEGT. V was cut by 6 bases and J by 0 bases, with 9 bases left in between. This CDR3 reads CASREHHSGNTIYF. As DNA, the CDR3 is TGTGCCAGCAGGGAACACCACTCTGGAAACACCATATATTTT.

This clonotype came up many times. J is TRBJ2-5 and V is TRBV18; D may be TRBD1 (6 bases). The CDR3 loop spans 16 amino acids. Trimming stripped 1 base from V and 0 bases from J, with 12 bases between. Germline CDR1 and CDR2: KGHSH and LQKENI. The DNA of the CDR3 is TGTGCCAGCTCACCACGTACAAGGACAGACCAAGAGACCCAGTACTTC. Translated: CASSPRTRTDQETQYF.

The chain uses TRBV29-1 and TRBJ1-2, with D unclear. Trimming took off 3 bases at V and 4 bases at J, with 6 bases between the two ends. The germline V gene has CDR1 SQVTM and CDR2 ANQGSEA. This CDR3 has 11 residues. The CDR3 sequence is CSVDPGYGYTF. CDR3 DNA sequence: TGCAGCGTTGACCCCGGCTATGGCTACACCTTC.

This clonotype was observed a single time. A read error is possible here, since a much larger clone lies one base away. The chain combines TRBV24-1 with TRBJ2-5, with D uncertain. V lost 9 bases and J lost 1, with 11 bases in between. Germline CDR1 KGHDR, CDR2 SFDVKD. The CDR3 totals 13 residues. The CDR3, as DNA: TGTGCCACCTCGGCAACCTTCCAAGAGACCCAGTACTTC. Its translation: CATSATFQETQYF.

V and J are TRBV27 and TRBJ2-2; TRBD2 agrees at 15 bases. Germline CDR1 reads MNHEY; CDR2 reads SMNVEV (reference sequence). There are 16 residues in the CDR3. Trimming at V came to 8 bases and at J to 5 bases, leaving 6 bases not matched to a gene. CDR3 in DNA: TGTGCCAGCCGGAGGACTAGCGGGAGGGGGACCGGGGAGCTGTTTTTT. This gives the protein CASRRTSGRGTGELFF.

The chain links TRBV28 to TRBJ2-7; D may be TRBD2 (5 bases). Trimming took off 2 bases at V and 5 bases at J, with 13 bases between the two ends. This CDR3 is built from 14 residues. Germline CDR1 reads MDHEN; CDR2 reads SYDVKM. The CDR3 is CASSLIPRDDEQYF. CDR3 bases: TGTGCCAGCAGTTTAATTCCCCGGGATGACGAGCAGTACTTC.

This clonotype came up many times. The chain employs TRBV12-3 or TRBV12-4 and TRBJ2-7, with D perhaps TRBD2 (6 bases). With 1 base removed from V and 1 base from J, the gap between germline ends came to 14 bases. CDR3 length: 16 residues. The CDR3 sequence is CASSLGGGVGSYEQYF. CDR3 in DNA: TGTGCCAGCAGTTTAGGAGGAGGGGTAGGGTCCTACGAGCAGTACTTC.

The CDR3 protein is CASSPRRTEAFF. CDR3 nucleotides: TGTGCCAGTAGTCCCCGAAGAACTGAAGCTTTCTTT. V usage is TRBV19 and J usage is TRBJ1-1; D unresolved. The CDR3 sequence is 12 residues long. The germline V and J ends were trimmed by 5 bases and 5 bases, with 9 bases remaining between them. Germline lookup yields CDR1 LNHDA and CDR2 SQIVND (reference sequence).

This clonotype was found many times. The rearrangement joins TRBV27 to TRBJ2-1, with 7 bases matching TRBD2. Germline trimming cut 2 bases from V and 3 bases from J; bases unmatched to any gene: 4. Germline values: CDR1 MNHEY, CDR2 SMNVEV (reference sequence). This CDR3 is 15 amino acids long. The CDR3 loop reads CASSLVQRDYNEQFF. Written as DNA, the CDR3 is TGTGCCAGCAGTTTAGTTCAGCGGGACTACAATGAGCAGTTCTTC.

This clonotype has a count of ten or more. The chain has TRBV6-1 and TRBJ2-7; 7 bases align to TRBD1. The junction had 10 bases not matched to a gene; V was cut back by 6 bases and J by 2 bases. Looked up from germline, CDR1 is MNHNS and CDR2 is SASEGT. This CDR3 has 15 residues. CDR3 DNA sequence: TGTGCCAGCAGACTCACGACAGGGAGCGCCTACGAGCAGTACTTC. Encoded protein: CASRLTTGSAYEQYF.

This clonotype appeared a few times. The chain carries TRBV20-1 and TRBJ1-4; 7 bases are shared with TRBD1. CDR1 and CDR2 (germline): DFQATT, SNEGSKA (reference sequence). V trimming: 3 bases; J trimming: 4 bases; junction bases outside the gene matches: 5. The CDR3 is 14 amino acids. For the CDR3, the DNA is TGCAGTGCTAGCCCTGGACAGGTTAATGAAAAACTGTTTTTT. The encoded protein is CSASPGQVNEKLFF.

This clonotype was detected only a few times. This sequence may be a read error, since a much larger clone differs from it by one base. The J gene is TRBJ1-1, the V gene TRBV6-1; 8 positions agree with TRBD1. The CDR3 is made up of 17 amino acids. V gave up 6 bases and J gave up 3 bases; unmatched junction bases: 15. The germline CDR1 and CDR2 sequences are MNHNS and SASEGT. The CDR3 DNA is TGTGCCAGCAGATGGACAGGGAGGGCCGAGCCGTACACTGAAGCTTTCTTT. It yields the protein CASRWTGRAEPYTEAFF.

This clonotype was found many times. The CDR3 DNA reads as TGTGCCAGCAGCTTAGCTAGGGTTTATGAGCAGTTCTTC. Translating it yields CASSLARVYEQFF. The chain couples TRBV28 to TRBJ2-1, with D uncertain. V lost 6 bases and J 8 bases, leaving 14 bases between the germline ends. CDR3 length equals 13 residues. Germline CDR1 reads MDHEN; CDR2 reads SYDVKM.

This clonotype was observed at least ten times. The V gene is TRBV11-2, the J gene TRBJ1-4, with 7 nucleotides matching TRBD1. The CDR3 contains 15 residues. Germline trimming cut 5 bases from V and 1 base from J; bases unmatched to any gene: 4. CDR1 is SGHAT and CDR2 is FQNNGV in the germline V gene. CDR3 sequence reads: CASSVQGQTNEKLFF. In nucleotides, the CDR3 is TGTGCCAGCAGCGTACAGGGGCAAACTAATGAAAAACTGTTTTTT.

This clonotype has more than one count but fewer than ten. This chain connects TRBV25-1 to TRBJ1-2; D is uncertain. Germline V gene sequence: CDR1 MGHDK, CDR2 SYGVNS. V lost 6 bases to trimming and J lost 8 bases, with 13 bases between them. This CDR3 spans 12 amino acids. CDR3 DNA sequence: TGTGCCAGCAGCGACATCGGCGGGGGCTACACCTTC. It encodes CASSDIGGGYTF.

This clonotype was seen many times. The chain recombines TRBV6-2 or TRBV6-3 with TRBJ2-5; a weak D match, TRBD1 (6 bases). Germline V CDR1 and CDR2: MNHEY, SVGEGT. V gave up 6 bases and J gave up 2 bases, with 13 bases separating them. This CDR3 has 14 residues. The CDR3 loop is CASREAGVQETQYF. The CDR3 DNA follows: TGTGCCAGCAGGGAAGCAGGGGTACAAGAGACCCAGTACTTC.

This clonotype was detected many times. The chain links TRBV2 to TRBJ2-1; 9 positions match TRBD2. J lost 7 bases, V lost 3 bases, and 7 bases had no gene match. CDR1 is SNHLY and CDR2 is FYNNEI in the germline V gene. There are 15 residues in the CDR3. The CDR3 region has the DNA TGTGCCAGCAGTGAGGCTAGCGGGAATGTTAATGAGCAGTTCTTC. This sequence encodes CASSEASGNVNEQFF.

Only a few counts were recorded for this clonotype. The rearrangement joins TRBV20-1 to TRBJ1-4; D unclear. Germline CDR1 reads DFQATT; CDR2 reads SNEGSKA (reference sequence). Trimming shortened V by 4 bases and J by 3 bases, and 9 bases separated the two germline ends. This CDR3 spans 13 amino acids. The CDR3 sequence is CSATAKSNEKLFF. The DNA for the CDR3 is TGCAGTGCTACGGCAAAGTCTAATGAAAAACTGTTTTTT.

This clonotype was picked up a small number of times. CDR3 loop: CSAREPGRNYGYTF. Written as DNA, the CDR3 is TGCAGTGCTAGAGAGCCGGGGCGAAACTATGGCTACACCTTC. The chain uses TRBV20-1 and TRBJ1-2; D might be TRBD1 (5 bases). The V gene's germline CDR1 is DFQATT and CDR2 SNEGSKA (reference sequence). Deletions cut 0 bases from V and 2 bases from J, with 10 bases between. This CDR3 has 14 residues.

The rearrangement uses TRBV18 and TRBJ2-5; weak D call: TRBD1 (6 bases). V lost 5 bases to trimming and J lost 0 bases, with 7 bases between them. CDR3 size: 13 residues. CDR1 and CDR2 (germline): KGHSH, LQKENI. The CDR3 coding sequence is TGTGCCAGCTCAAACAGGGACCAAGAGACCCAGTACTTC. This encodes CASSNRDQETQYF.

The rearrangement links TRBV20-1 to TRBJ2-1, with 12 positions matching TRBD2. J was trimmed by 0 bases and V by 0 bases; bases with no gene match: 6. The V gene's germline CDR1 is DFQATT and CDR2 SNEGSKA (reference sequence). CDR3 length equals 18 residues. CDR3 protein: CSARDWTSGISSYNEQFF. Written as DNA, the CDR3 is TGCAGTGCTAGAGATTGGACTAGCGGGATCAGCTCCTACAATGAGCAGTTCTTC.

The table lists this clonotype with many counts. The V and J genes are TRBV3-1 and TRBJ1-1; the match to TRBD1 covers 8 bases. The germline V gene has CDR1 LGHDT and CDR2 YNNKEL (reference sequence). This CDR3 comprises 15 residues. J lost 4 bases, V lost 1 base, and 5 bases had no gene match. The CDR3 DNA follows: TGTGCCAGCAGCCAAGCAGGGGGCAAGGGCACTGAAGCTTTCTTT. It specifies CASSQAGGKGTEAFF.

At least ten counts were recorded for this clonotype. The chain combines TRBV3-1 with TRBJ1-4; the D is unclear. Trimming took off 0 bases at V and 8 bases at J, with 7 bases between the two ends. Germline V gene lookup returns CDR1 LGHDT and CDR2 YNNKEL (reference sequence). The CDR3 sequence is 13 residues long. As DNA, the CDR3 is TGTGCCAGCAGCCAAGAACGTGGCGAAAAACTGTTTTTT. This encodes CASSQERGEKLFF.

The chain uses TRBV20-1 and TRBJ2-3; D perhaps matches TRBD1 (6 bases). With 5 bases removed from V and 3 bases from J, the gap between germline ends came to 18 bases. From germline, CDR1 is DFQATT and CDR2 SNEGSKA (reference sequence). CDR3 length: 15 amino acids. The CDR3 reads CSAVSPDSFTDTQYF. The DNA for the CDR3 is TGCAGTGCTGTATCCCCGGACAGTTTTACAGATACGCAGTATTTT.

Many counts were recorded for this clonotype. This chain connects TRBV12-3 or TRBV12-4 to TRBJ1-6, with TRBD1 as a possible D gene (5 bases). Trimming stripped 6 bases from V and 7 bases from J, with 13 bases between. The CDR3 totals 14 residues. The CDR3 loop is CASSPGTANSPLHF. In DNA, the CDR3 is TGTGCCAGCAGCCCCGGGACCGCAAATTCACCCCTCCACTTT.